This T cell receptor (beta chain) appears in the sequencing data of a study of T cell repertoires in cytomegalovirus infection. Study-wide context: Both a matching HLA type and CMV infection were indicated by public TCR beta signatures. Whole-study results and caveats: The ex vivo response was dominated by HLA-C-restricted CMV-specific TCR beta clonotypes. Carriers of CMV plus the relevant HLA were identified by cumulative public TCR beta family frequency.

Concerning this clonotype: Its target is unknown.

TCRdb ran MiXCR on the reads and lists one entry per CDR3 protein. The table shows over 300,000 distinct CDR3 sequences, with 9.5% occurring only once. Material: PBMCs. The source of this sequence is a human donor in good health (CMV status not recorded). Some clones in this sample may be carry-over from other donors' samples.

The CDR3 spells CSARGGQGGNQPQHF. In nucleotides, the CDR3 is TGCAGTGCTAGGGGAGGACAGGGAGGCAATCAGCCCCAGCATTTT. V is TRBV20-1 and J is TRBJ1-5, with 8 bases fitting TRBD1. The V segment lost 3 bases and the J segment 2 bases; nucleotides outside the gene matches: 6. Germline V CDR1 and CDR2: DFQATT, SNEGSKA (reference sequence). This CDR3 spans 15 amino acids.